Presented here are 19 T cell receptor beta chains from one specimen sequenced in a study of human thymus T cells. Corrective heart surgery yielded resections, and these provided the thymus tissue. Repertoires were generated with immunoSEQ multiplex PCR, while TCRdb's copy carries only in-frame clones and drops some. The table records some 80,000 clones, around 96% of them present only once. The sequencing input was thymus tissue. The origin of the receptors is a boy under two years old with a congenital heart defect but otherwise immunologically healthy.

The rearrangement uses TRBV28 and TRBJ2-5; D is unresolved. Per germline, CDR1 MDHEN and CDR2 SYDVKM. Trimming took off 8 bases at V and 2 bases at J, with 15 bases between the two ends. The CDR3 covers 14 residues. For the CDR3, the DNA is TGTGCCAGCCACGAACCAAGACATCAAGAGACCCAGTACTTC. Amino acids: CASHEPRHQETQYF.

J is TRBJ1-1 and V is TRBV7-2; D is unresolved. Deletions cut 1 base from V and 6 bases from J, with 3 bases between. The CDR3 length is 11 residues. Germline-derived CDR1 and CDR2 are SGHTA and FQGNSA. CDR3 region: CASSLGSEAFF. CDR3 sequence (DNA): TGTGCCAGCAGCTTAGGTTCTGAAGCTTTCTTT.

The J gene is TRBJ1-2, the V gene TRBV25-1, with D possibly being TRBD1 (5 bases). Trimming stripped 3 bases from V and 3 bases from J, with 14 bases between. In germline, CDR1 is MGHDK, CDR2 SYGVNS. The CDR3 is 15 amino acids. CDR3 nucleotide sequence: TGTGCCAGCAGTGACTACGGGGGACGGTACTATGGCTACACCTTC. Amino acid sequence: CASSDYGGRYYGYTF.

This clone was recorded only once. V gene TRBV11-2 combines with J gene TRBJ1-1; 12 bases map to TRBD1. The CDR3 has 18 amino acids. J gave up 5 bases and V 5 bases, and 15 bases lay outside the gene matches. Germline lookup yields CDR1 SGHAT and CDR2 FQNNGV. The CDR3, as DNA: TGTGCCAGCAGCCGCCTAGTGGGGACAGGGGGCTTGAGGACTGAAGCTTTCTTT. As protein: CASSRLVGTGGLRTEAFF.

The CDR3 DNA reads TGCGCCAGCTGTGACCCCCAGGGACACTCCTACGAGCAGTACTTC. This encodes CASCDPQGHSYEQYF. The V gene is TRBV5-1, the J gene TRBJ2-7; possible D gene TRBD1, 6 bases. The V end was cut by 7 bases, the J end by 0 bases, with 17 bases between. CDR3 length equals 15 residues. Germline V CDR1 and CDR2: SGHRS, YFSETQ.

The chain joins TRBV7-4 to TRBJ1-1; D is unclear. This CDR3 is 14 amino acids long. V was pared by 5 bases and J by 3 bases, with 13 bases between. Germline assignment: CDR1 SGHVT and CDR2 SQSDAQ. CDR3 region: CASSPRQNYTEAFF. The CDR3 nucleotides are TGTGCCAGCAGCCCCAGGCAGAATTACACTGAAGCTTTCTTT.

A note on this clone: A junction boundary mismatches the germline segment, possibly from a read error. V is TRBV20-1 and J is TRBJ1-2, with 9 positions matching TRBD1. This CDR3 comprises 11 residues. Germline loops: CDR1 DFQATT, CDR2 SNEGSKA (reference sequence). Written as DNA, the CDR3 is TGCAGTGCTAACACGTTGCAGGGGACAGGGTTT. This gives the protein CSANTLQGTGF.

The V gene is TRBV19, the J gene TRBJ2-1; D gene ambiguous. This CDR3 is 15 amino acids long. The germline V and J ends were trimmed by 5 bases and 8 bases, with 19 bases remaining between them. CDR1 and CDR2 from the germline V gene are LNHDA and SQIVND (reference sequence). The CDR3 nucleotides are TGTGCCAGTAGTCCAGACAAGGTCCCGTACTATGAGCAGTTCTTC. The encoded protein is CASSPDKVPYYEQFF.

V usage is TRBV14 and J usage is TRBJ2-5, with D tentatively TRBD2 (6 bases). The CDR3 sequence is 16 residues long. The germline gives CDR1 SGHDN, CDR2 FVKESK. V gave up 3 bases and J gave up 7 bases, with 21 bases separating them. The CDR3 DNA is TGTGCCAGCAGCCATCCTGGGCCGCAATCCGGGGGGACCCAGTACTTC. Residues: CASSHPGPQSGGTQYF.

This sequence joins TRBV5-4 and TRBJ1-1, with D perhaps matching TRBD1 (5 bases). V shed 4 bases and J shed 4 bases, with 17 bases lying between them. From germline, CDR1 is SGHNT and CDR2 YYREEE (reference sequence). This CDR3 spans 15 amino acids. This CDR3 reads CASSTLRDGGTEAFF. The CDR3 nucleotides read TGTGCCAGCAGCACTCTGCGGGACGGGGGCACTGAAGCTTTCTTT.

The chain joins TRBV5-1 to TRBJ1-5; possible D gene TRBD1, 5 bases. Germline assignment: CDR1 SGHRS and CDR2 YFSETQ. The CDR3 consists of 14 residues. V was shortened by 1 base and J by 8 bases, with 13 bases between the two germline ends. In DNA, the CDR3 is TGCGCCAGCAGCTTGTTCGGGGGTGTTGAGCCCCAGCATTTT. Residues: CASSLFGGVEPQHF.

The rearrangement uses TRBV4-1 and TRBJ1-4; tentative D call: TRBD1 (5 bases). The CDR3 totals 22 residues. With 0 bases removed from V and 0 bases from J, the gap between germline ends came to 26 bases. CDR1 is MGHRA, CDR2 YSYEKL, per germline. The CDR3 loop reads CASSQDEEDGAGSFATNEKLFF. CDR3 DNA: TGCGCCAGCAGCCAAGATGAAGAAGATGGCGCAGGGAGCTTTGCAACTAATGAAAAACTGTTTTTT.

This sequence joins TRBV14 and TRBJ1-6; D is unresolved. Germline loops: CDR1 SGHDN, CDR2 FVKESK. This CDR3 is 14 amino acids long. Trimming left V 2 bases short and J 11 bases short, with 13 bases between. CDR3 sequence (DNA): TGTGCCAGCAGCCAATCCGCAGGCCGGGCACCCCTCCACTTT. This codes for CASSQSAGRAPLHF.

V gene TRBV10-2 combines with J gene TRBJ2-1; 14 bases agree with TRBD2. CDR3 length equals 17 residues. Germline loops: CDR1 WSHSY, CDR2 SAAADI. The V segment lost 3 bases and the J segment 5 bases; nucleotides outside the gene matches: 6. CDR3 DNA sequence: TGCGCCAGCAGTGAAGGGACTAGCGGGAGCAGGAACAATGAGCAGTTCTTC. It is translated as CASSEGTSGSRNNEQFF.

CDR3 DNA: TGTGCCAGCAGCTTGGAAGGTCTTGGTGAGCAGTTCTTC. This encodes CASSLEGLGEQFF. The chain joins TRBV7-9 to TRBJ2-1; no firm D call. The CDR3 has 13 residues. The V end lost 3 bases, the J end lost 9 bases, and 12 bases lay between the germline ends. Germline loops: CDR1 SEHNR, CDR2 FQNEAQ (reference sequence).

The chain employs TRBV19 and TRBJ2-2; 11 positions match TRBD2. CDR1 and CDR2 from the germline V gene are LNHDA and SQIVND (reference sequence). V was pared by 1 base and J by 2 bases, with 9 bases of the junction left unmatched. CDR3 size: 19 residues. The CDR3 DNA follows: TGTGCCAGTAGTATAGGGGAACTAGCGGGGGTTCCTAACACCGGGGAGCTGTTTTTT. Protein: CASSIGELAGVPNTGELFF.

The chain links TRBV13 to TRBJ2-5; 7 nucleotides line up with TRBD2. V was pared by 5 bases and J by 0 bases, with 15 bases of the junction left unmatched. Germline lookup yields CDR1 PRHDT and CDR2 FYEKMQ (reference sequence). This CDR3 has 18 residues. CDR3 loop: CASSPGGEGGKYQETQYF. DNA for the CDR3: TGTGCCAGCAGCCCGGGAGGCGAGGGCGGGAAGTACCAAGAGACCCAGTACTTC.

This clone was seen a single time. This chain connects TRBV28 to TRBJ1-3; perhaps TRBD1 as D (5 bases). CDR3 size: 16 residues. Trimming left V 3 bases short and J 4 bases short, with 16 bases between. From germline, CDR1 is MDHEN and CDR2 SYDVKM. The CDR3 loop reads CASSFPPGPRGNTIYF. The DNA for the CDR3 is TGTGCCAGCAGTTTCCCGCCGGGACCACGGGGAAACACCATATATTTT.

The gene calls are TRBV5-6 and TRBJ2-5, with 11 bases lining up with TRBD1. V was pared by 0 bases and J by 6 bases, with 7 bases of the junction left unmatched. The CDR3 is made up of 16 amino acids. Germline CDR1 reads SGHDT; CDR2 reads YYEEEE. The CDR3 protein is CASSLGAGTGGQTQYF. The CDR3 DNA follows: TGTGCCAGCAGCTTGGGCGCCGGGACAGGGGGACAGACCCAGTACTTC.